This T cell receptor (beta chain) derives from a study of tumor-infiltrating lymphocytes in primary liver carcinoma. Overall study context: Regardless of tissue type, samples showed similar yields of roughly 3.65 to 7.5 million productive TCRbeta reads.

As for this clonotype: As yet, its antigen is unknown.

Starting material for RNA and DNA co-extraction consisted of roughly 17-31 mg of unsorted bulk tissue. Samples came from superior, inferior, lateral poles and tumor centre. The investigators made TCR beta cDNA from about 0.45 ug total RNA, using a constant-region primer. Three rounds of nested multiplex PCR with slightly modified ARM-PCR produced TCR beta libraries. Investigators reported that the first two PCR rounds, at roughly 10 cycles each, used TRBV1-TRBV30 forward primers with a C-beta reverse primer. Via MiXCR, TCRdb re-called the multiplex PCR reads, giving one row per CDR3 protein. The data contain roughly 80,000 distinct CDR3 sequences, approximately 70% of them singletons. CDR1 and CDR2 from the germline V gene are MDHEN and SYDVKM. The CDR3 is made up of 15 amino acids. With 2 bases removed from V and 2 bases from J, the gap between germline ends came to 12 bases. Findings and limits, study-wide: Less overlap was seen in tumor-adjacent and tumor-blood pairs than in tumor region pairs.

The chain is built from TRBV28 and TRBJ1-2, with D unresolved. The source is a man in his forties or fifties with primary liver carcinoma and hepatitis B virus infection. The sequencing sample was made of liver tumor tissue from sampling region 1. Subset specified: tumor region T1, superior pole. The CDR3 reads CASSLAHGLNYGYTF. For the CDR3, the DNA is TGTGCCAGCAGTTTAGCGCACGGCTTGAACTATGGCTACACCTTC.